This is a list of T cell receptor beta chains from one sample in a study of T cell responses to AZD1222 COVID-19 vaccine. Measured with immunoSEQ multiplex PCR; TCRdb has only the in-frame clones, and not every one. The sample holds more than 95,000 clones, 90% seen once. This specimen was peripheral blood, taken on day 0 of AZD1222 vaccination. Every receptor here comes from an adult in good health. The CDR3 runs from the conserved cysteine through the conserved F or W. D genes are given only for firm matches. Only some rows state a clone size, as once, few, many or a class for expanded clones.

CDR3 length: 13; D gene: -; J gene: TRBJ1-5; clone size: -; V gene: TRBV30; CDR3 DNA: TGTGCCTGGAAAGCAGCGCCTAATCAGCCCCAGCATTTT; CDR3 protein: CAWKAAPNQPQHF
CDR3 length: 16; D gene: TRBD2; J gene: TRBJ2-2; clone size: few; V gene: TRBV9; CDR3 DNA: TGTGCCAGCAGCGTAGCTTGGACTAGCGGTACCGGGGAGCTGTTTTTT; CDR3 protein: CASSVAWTSGTGELFF
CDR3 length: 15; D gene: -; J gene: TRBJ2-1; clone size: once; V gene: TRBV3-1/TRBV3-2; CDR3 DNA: TGTGCCAGCAGCCAAGATTACCGCAGGGTAGGTGAGCAGTTCTTC; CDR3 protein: CASSQDYRRVGEQFF
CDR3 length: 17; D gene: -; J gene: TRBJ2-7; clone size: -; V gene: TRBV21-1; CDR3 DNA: TGTGCCAGCATTGATACAGGCGTAGTTCCCCAAAACTACGAGCAGTACTTC; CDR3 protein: CASIDTGVVPQNYEQYF
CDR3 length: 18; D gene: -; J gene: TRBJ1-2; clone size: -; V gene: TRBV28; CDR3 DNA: TGTGCCAGCTGGGCGCTCAGGTCGGCGGGGTCCACGCTTCGGGGCTACACCTTC; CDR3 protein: CASWALRSAGSTLRGYTF
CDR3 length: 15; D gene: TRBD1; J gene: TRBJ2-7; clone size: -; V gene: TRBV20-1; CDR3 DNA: TGCAGTGCCAGTGGGGGGGGACAGGGAACCTACGAGCAGTACTTC; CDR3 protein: CSASGGGQGTYEQYF
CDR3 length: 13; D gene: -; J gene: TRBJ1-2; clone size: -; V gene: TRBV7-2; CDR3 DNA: TGTGCCAGCAGCCACGACCGTAACTATGGCTACACCTTC; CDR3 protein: CASSHDRNYGYTF
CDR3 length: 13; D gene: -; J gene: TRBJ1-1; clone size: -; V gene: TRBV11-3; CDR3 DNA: TGTGCCAGCAGCATACAGGGCGAGTCTGAAGCTTTCTTT; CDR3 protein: CASSIQGESEAFF
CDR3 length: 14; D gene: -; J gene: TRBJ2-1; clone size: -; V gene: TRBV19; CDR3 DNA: TGTGCCAGTAGTATAGCCCCGCCTCAGGATGAGCAGTTCTTC; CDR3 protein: CASSIAPPQDEQFF
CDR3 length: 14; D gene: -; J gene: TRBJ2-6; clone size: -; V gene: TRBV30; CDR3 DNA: TGTGCCTGGACGGTCGTCTCTGGGGCCAACGTCCTGACTTTC; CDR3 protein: CAWTVVSGANVLTF
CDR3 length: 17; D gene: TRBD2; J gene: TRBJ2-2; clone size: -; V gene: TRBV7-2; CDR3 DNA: TGTGCCAGCAGCTCATCCCTAGCGGGGGCGACAGCCGGGGAGCTGTTTTTT; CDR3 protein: CASSSSLAGATAGELFF
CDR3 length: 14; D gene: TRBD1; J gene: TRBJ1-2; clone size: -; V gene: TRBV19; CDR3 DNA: TGTGCCAGTAGTATGGGACAGGGGTTTCGAGTCTACACCTTC; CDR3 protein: CASSMGQGFRVYTF
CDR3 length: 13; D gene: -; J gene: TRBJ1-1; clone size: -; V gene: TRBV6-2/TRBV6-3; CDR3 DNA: TGTGCCAGCAGTTACGGCAGGAACACTGAAGCTTTCTTT; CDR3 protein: CASSYGRNTEAFF
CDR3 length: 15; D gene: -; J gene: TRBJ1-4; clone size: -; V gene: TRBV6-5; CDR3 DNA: TGTGCCAGCAGTTACTCGAGGGGTGGTGGTGAAAAACTGTTTTTT; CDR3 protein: CASSYSRGGGEKLFF
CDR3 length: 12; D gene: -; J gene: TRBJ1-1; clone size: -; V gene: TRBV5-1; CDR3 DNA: TGCGCCAGCAGTCGGCTGAACACTGAAGCTTTCTTT; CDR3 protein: CASSRLNTEAFF
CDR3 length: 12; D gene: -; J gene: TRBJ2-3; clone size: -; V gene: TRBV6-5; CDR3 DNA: TGTGCCAGCAGAGATTCGGCAGATACGCAGTATTTT; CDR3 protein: CASRDSADTQYF
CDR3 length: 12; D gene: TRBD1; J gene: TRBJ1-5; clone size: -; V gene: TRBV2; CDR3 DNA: TGTGCCAGCAGGACAGGGCCGGAGCCCCAGCATTTT; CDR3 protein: CASRTGPEPQHF
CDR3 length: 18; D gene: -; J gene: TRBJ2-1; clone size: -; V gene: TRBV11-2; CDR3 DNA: TGTGCCAGCAGCCCCCTGTCGGGGGGCAGGAGCTCCTACAATGAGCAGTTCTTC; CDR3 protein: CASSPLSGGRSSYNEQFF
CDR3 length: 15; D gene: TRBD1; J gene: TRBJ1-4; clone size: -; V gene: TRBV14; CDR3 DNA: TGTGCCAGCAGTCAAACAGGGGCTGGAGATGAAAAACTGTTTTTT; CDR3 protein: CASSQTGAGDEKLFF
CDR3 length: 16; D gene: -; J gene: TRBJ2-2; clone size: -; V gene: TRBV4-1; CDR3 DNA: TGCGCCAGCAGCCAATCCGGGACACACCTCGGGGGGGAGCTGTTTTTT; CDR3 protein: CASSQSGTHLGGELFF
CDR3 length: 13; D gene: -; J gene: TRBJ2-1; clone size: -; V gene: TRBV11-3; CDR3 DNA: TGTGCCAGCAGCTTTTTTGGGACCCATGAGCAGTTCTTC; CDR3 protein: CASSFFGTHEQFF
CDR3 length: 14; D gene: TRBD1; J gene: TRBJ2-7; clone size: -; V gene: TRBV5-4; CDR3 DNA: TGTGCCAGCAGCGCCAAGGGACAGAGGTACGAGCAGTACTTC; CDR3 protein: CASSAKGQRYEQYF
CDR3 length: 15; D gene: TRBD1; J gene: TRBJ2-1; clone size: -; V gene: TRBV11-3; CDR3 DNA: TGTGCCAGCAGCTTTCGACAGGGACCCTACAATGAGCAGTTCTTC; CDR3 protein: CASSFRQGPYNEQFF
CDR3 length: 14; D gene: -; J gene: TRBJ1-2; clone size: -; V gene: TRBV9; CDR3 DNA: TGTGCCAGCAGCGCCACGACGGACAGCTATGGCTACACCTTC; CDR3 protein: CASSATTDSYGYTF
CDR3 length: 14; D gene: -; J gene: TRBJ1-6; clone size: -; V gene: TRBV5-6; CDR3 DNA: TGTGCCAGCAGCTTGGGCAGAATTAATTCACCCCTCCACTTT; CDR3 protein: CASSLGRINSPLHF
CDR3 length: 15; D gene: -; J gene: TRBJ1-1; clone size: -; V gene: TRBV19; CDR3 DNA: TGTGCCAGTAGTAGCTACAGGGCCCTGAGGACTGAAGCTTTCTTT; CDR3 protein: CASSSYRALRTEAFF
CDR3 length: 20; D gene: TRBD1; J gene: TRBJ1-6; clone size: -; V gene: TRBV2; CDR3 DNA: TGTGCCAGCAGTGAAGGACGGGACAGGGGAATTGAATCTCCTCATTCACCCCTCCACTTT; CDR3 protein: CASSEGRDRGIESPHSPLHF
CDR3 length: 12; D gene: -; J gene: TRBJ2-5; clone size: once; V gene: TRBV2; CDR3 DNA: TGTGCCAGCAGTGGTCCCAGTGAGACCCAGTACTTC; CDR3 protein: CASSGPSETQYF
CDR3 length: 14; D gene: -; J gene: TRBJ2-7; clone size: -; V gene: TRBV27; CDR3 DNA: TGTGCCAGCAGTCCGCAAAGGAGGGGATACGAGCAGTACTTC; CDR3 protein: CASSPQRRGYEQYF
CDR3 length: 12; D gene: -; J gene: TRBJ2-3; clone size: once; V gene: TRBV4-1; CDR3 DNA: TGCGCCAGCAGCCACATCCGGGATACGCAGTATTTT; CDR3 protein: CASSHIRDTQYF
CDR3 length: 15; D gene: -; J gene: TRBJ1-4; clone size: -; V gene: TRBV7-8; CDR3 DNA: TGTGCCAGCAGCCCCCGTCCGGGGGCGGGTGAAAAACTGTTTTTT; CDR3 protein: CASSPRPGAGEKLFF
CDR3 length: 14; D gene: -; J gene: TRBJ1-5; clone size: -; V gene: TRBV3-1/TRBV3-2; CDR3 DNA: TGTGCCAGCAGCCCGGCCATTAGCAATCAGCCCCAGCATTTT; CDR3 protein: CASSPAISNQPQHF
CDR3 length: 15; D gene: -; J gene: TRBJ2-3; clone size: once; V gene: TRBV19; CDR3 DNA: TGTGCCAGTAGTACGGGGGCGAGGGGCGCAGATACGCAGTATTTT; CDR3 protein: CASSTGARGADTQYF
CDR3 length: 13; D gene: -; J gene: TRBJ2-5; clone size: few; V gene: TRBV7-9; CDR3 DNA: TGTGCCAGCAGCTTAGATTCAGTGGAGACCCAGTACTTC; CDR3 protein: CASSLDSVETQYF
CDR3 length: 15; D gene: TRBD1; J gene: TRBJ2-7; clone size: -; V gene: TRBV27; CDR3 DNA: TGTGCCAGCAGTTTAATGGGACAGGGTCCCTACGAGCAGTACTTC; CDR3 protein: CASSLMGQGPYEQYF
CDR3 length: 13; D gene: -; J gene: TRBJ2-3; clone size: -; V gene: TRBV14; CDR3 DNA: TGTGCCAGCAGCCCGCCCCGGGCAGATACGCAGTATTTT; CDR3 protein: CASSPPRADTQYF
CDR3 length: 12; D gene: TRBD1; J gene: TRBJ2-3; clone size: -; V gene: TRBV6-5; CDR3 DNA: TGTGCCAGCAGGAACGGACAGGGGACGCAGTATTTT; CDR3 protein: CASRNGQGTQYF
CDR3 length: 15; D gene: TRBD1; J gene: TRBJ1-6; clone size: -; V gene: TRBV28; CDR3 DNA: TGTGCCAGCAGTCCACCGACAGGGATAAGATCACCCCTCCACTTT; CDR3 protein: CASSPPTGIRSPLHF
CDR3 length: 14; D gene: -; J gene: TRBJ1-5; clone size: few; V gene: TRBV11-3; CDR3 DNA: TGTGCCAGCAGCTTTCGGGGTCGGGGCCAGCCCCAGCATTTT; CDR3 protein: CASSFRGRGQPQHF